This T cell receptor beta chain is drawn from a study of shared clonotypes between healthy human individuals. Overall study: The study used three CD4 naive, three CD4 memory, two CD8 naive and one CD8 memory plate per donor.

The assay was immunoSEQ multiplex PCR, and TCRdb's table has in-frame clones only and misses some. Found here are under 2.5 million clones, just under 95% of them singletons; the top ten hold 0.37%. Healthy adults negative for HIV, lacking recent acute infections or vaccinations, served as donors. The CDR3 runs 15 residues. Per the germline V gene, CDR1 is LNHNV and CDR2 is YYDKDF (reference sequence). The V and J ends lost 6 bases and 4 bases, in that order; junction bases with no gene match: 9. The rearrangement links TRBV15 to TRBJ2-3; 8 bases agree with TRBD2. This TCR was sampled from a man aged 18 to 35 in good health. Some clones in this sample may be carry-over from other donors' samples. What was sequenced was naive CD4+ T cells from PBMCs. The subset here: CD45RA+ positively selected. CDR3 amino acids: CATRGTRARSDTQYF. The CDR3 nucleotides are TGTGCCACCAGGGGGACTAGGGCAAGGTCAGATACGCAGTATTTT.